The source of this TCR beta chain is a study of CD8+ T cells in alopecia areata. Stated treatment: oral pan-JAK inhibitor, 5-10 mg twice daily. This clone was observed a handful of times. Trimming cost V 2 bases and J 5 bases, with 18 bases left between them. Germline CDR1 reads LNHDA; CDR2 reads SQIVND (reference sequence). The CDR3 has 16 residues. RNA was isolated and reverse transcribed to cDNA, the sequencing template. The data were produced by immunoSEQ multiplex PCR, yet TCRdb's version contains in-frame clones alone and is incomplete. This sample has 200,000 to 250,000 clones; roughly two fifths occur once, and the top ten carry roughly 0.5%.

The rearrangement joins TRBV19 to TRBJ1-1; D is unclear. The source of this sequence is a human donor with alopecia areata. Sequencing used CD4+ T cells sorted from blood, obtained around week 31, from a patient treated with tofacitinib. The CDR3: CASSIWHQRPRTEAFF. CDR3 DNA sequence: TGTGCCAGTAGTATATGGCATCAGAGACCCAGAACTGAAGCTTTCTTT.